This entry lists 5 T cell receptor beta chains sequenced from one sample in a study of human T cells and chemical hapten exposure. Time point here: patch test 3, about 24 weeks after DPC sensitization. Treatment specified: therapeutic diphenylcyclopropenone sensitization with weekly scalp DPC. Unfractionated whole blood yielded total RNA. A single record per CDR3 protein comes from TCRdb applying MiXCR to the RACE reads. The sample includes 40,000 or so distinct CDR3 sequences, about 12% seen only once; the top ten take about 2.3%. The sample consisted of whole blood, taken in connection with sensitization to the hapten diphenylcyclopropenone (DPC). The receptors come from a woman aged 40 to 55 with alopecia areata. Some clones in this sample may be carry-over from other donors' samples.

This clonotype has at least ten counts. This chain links TRBV18 with TRBJ2-3; D is uncertain. The CDR3 consists of 12 residues. Per the germline V gene, CDR1 is KGHSH and CDR2 is LQKENI. V lost 3 bases, J lost 6 bases, and 7 bases lay in between. CDR3 nucleotides: TGTGCCAGCTCACCGGACCCCGATACGCAGTATTTT. It encodes CASSPDPDTQYF.

The gene calls are TRBV28 and TRBJ1-1, with 10 bases that match TRBD1. The V gene's germline CDR1 is MDHEN and CDR2 SYDVKM. This CDR3 contains 12 residues. With 5 bases clipped from V and 11 bases from J, the junction kept 5 bases outside the gene matches. The CDR3 coding sequence is TGTGCCAGCAGTGGCGGGACAGGGGCGGCTTTCTTT. Amino acids: CASSGGTGAAFF. Full variable domain (outside the CDR3, taken from reference TRBV28 and TRBJ1-1): DVKVTQSSRYLVKRTGEKVFLECVQDMDHENMFWYRQDPGLGLRLIYFSYDVKMKEKGDIPEGYSVSREKKERFSLILESASTNQTSMYLCASSGGTGAAFFGQGTRLTVV.

V and J are TRBV10-1 and TRBJ2-1, with D unclear. Germline V CDR1 and CDR2: WNHNN, SYGVQD (reference sequence). CDR3 size: 12 residues. V lost 2 bases, J lost 9 bases, and 8 bases lay in between. As DNA, the CDR3 is TGCGCCAGCAGTGAGGTTTACTCTGAGCAGTTCTTC. It specifies CASSEVYSEQFF.

This clonotype was picked up a small number of times. The chain carries TRBV4-3 and TRBJ2-3; weak D call: TRBD2 (5 bases). The CDR3 loop spans 14 amino acids. Trimming stripped 0 bases from V and 1 base from J, with 5 bases between. CDR1 is LGHNA, CDR2 YSLEER, per germline. DNA for the CDR3: TGCGCCAGCAGCCAAGAGAGGGGCACAGATACGCAGTATTTT. Translating gives CASSQERGTDTQYF.

This clonotype was recorded many times. The chain employs TRBV5-1 and TRBJ2-7; 11 nucleotides match TRBD2. The CDR3 runs to 13 residues. CDR1 SGHRS and CDR2 YFSETQ come from the germline V gene. The J segment lost 6 bases and the V segment lost 4 bases, leaving 3 bases of the junction unmatched. The CDR3 region has the DNA TGCGCCAGCAGCGTTCTAGCGGGAGGCGAGCAGTACTTC. Translation gives CASSVLAGGEQYF.